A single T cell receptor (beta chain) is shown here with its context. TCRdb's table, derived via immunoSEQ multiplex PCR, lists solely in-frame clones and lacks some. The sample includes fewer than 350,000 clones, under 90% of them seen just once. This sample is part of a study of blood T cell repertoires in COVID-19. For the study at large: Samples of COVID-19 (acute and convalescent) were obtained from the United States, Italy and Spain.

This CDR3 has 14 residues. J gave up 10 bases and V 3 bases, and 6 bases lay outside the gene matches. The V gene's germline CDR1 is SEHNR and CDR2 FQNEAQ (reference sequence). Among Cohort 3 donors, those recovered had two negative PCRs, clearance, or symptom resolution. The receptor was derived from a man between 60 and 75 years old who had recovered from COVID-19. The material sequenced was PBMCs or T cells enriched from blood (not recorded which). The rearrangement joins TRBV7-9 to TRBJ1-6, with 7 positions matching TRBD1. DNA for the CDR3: TGTGCCAGCAGCTTGGCACAGGGGATCTCACCCCTCCACTTT. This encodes CASSLAQGISPLHF. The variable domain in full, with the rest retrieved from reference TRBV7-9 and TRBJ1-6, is DTGVSQNPRHKITKRGQNVTFRCDPISEHNRLYWYRQTLGQGPEFLTYFQNEAQLEKSRLLSDRFSAERPKGSFSTLEIQRTEQGDSAMYLCASSLAQGISPLHFGNGTRLTVT.